The next 13 T cell receptor beta chains were all read from a single sample in a study of CD8+ T cells in alopecia areata. Extracted RNA was reverse transcribed into cDNA, the sequencing template. Here immunoSEQ multiplex PCR was the method, and the copy in TCRdb shows in-frame clones only, minus some. Altogether more than 11,000 clones are present, about 50% being singletons, with the ten largest covering roughly 10%. Punch biopsies of lesional scalp, plus peripheral blood, were taken from alopecia areata patients. The specimen was skin, collected at week 0. All receptors come from a human donor with alopecia areata.

This clone is medium-sized (0.01 to 0.1%) in the sample. The chain combines TRBV6-6 with TRBJ1-4, with TRBD1 as a possible D gene (5 bases). Per germline, CDR1 MNHNY and CDR2 SVGAGI (reference sequence). Trimming left V 0 bases short and J 6 bases short, with 8 bases between. The CDR3 covers 14 residues. Here the CDR3 DNA reads TGTGCCAGCAGTTACTCCGTAGGGGATGAAAAACTGTTTTTT. Translation gives CASSYSVGDEKLFF.

A remark on this clone: Other DNA sequences in the same sample also yield this CDR3. The V gene is TRBV4-2, the J gene TRBJ2-1, with 10 bases matching TRBD2. V shed 3 bases and J 5 bases; nucleotides not matched to a gene: 7. The CDR3 covers 16 residues. CDR1 is LGHNA, CDR2 YNFKEQ, per germline. CDR3 sequence reads: CASSQGSGGANNEQFF. The CDR3 DNA reads as TGTGCCAGCAGCCAGGGCAGCGGGGGGGCGAACAATGAGCAGTTCTTC.

This clone was detected only a few times. V and J are TRBV9 and TRBJ2-1, with 8 bases fitting TRBD2. Germline V gene data show CDR1 as SGDLS and CDR2 as YYNGEE. This CDR3 is 15 amino acids long. The V segment lost 4 bases and the J segment 3 bases; nucleotides outside the gene matches: 6. The CDR3, as DNA: TGTGCCAGCAGCCCCGTAGCGGGAAGCTACAATGAGCAGTTCTTC. Translated: CASSPVAGSYNEQFF.

The J gene is TRBJ2-5, the V gene TRBV28; TRBD2 matches at 11 bases. The CDR3 has 16 residues. V trimming: 7 bases; J trimming: 2 bases; junction bases outside the gene matches: 9. The germline CDR1 and CDR2 sequences are MDHEN and SYDVKM. CDR3 sequence (DNA): TGTGCCAGCACTCCGCTGGGACTAGCGGAACAAGAGACCCAGTACTTC. Translation gives CASTPLGLAEQETQYF. Supplemented by reference TRBV28 and TRBJ2-5, the full variable domain reads DVKVTQSSRYLVKRTGEKVFLECVQDMDHENMFWYRQDPGLGLRLIYFSYDVKMKEKGDIPEGYSVSREKKERFSLILESASTNQTSMYLCASTPLGLAEQETQYFGPGTRLLVL.

V usage is TRBV27 and J usage is TRBJ2-5, with TRBD1 identical over 9 bases. Per germline, CDR1 MNHEY and CDR2 SMNVEV (reference sequence). V trimming: 6 bases; J trimming: 2 bases; junction bases outside the gene matches: 7. The length of the CDR3 is 15 residues. In DNA form, the CDR3 reads TGTGCCAGCAGAAATCACGACAGGGGGCAAGAGACCCAGTACTTC. It yields the protein CASRNHDRGQETQYF.

This chain uses TRBV18 with TRBJ1-5; 8 bases align to TRBD1. Germline trimming cut 3 bases from V and 6 bases from J; bases unmatched to any gene: 10. CDR1 and CDR2 from the germline V gene are KGHSH and LQKENI. This CDR3 is 16 amino acids long. The DNA for the CDR3 is TGTGCCAGCTCACCGCAATTGACAGGGGAGGTTCAGCCCCAGCATTTT. Its translation is CASSPQLTGEVQPQHF.

As to this clone: One end of the junction fails to match germline, which may point to a read error. The same CDR3 can be traced to other DNA sequences in this sample. The V gene is TRBV4-1, the J gene TRBJ1-5; tentatively, D is TRBD1 (5 bases). There are 18 residues in the CDR3. Germline V gene lookup returns CDR1 MGHRA and CDR2 YSYEKL. The CDR3 coding sequence is TGCGCCAGCAGCCAAGTAGATATGGGGCTGATTCTCAATCAGCCTCAGCATTTT. Protein: CASSQVDMGLILNQPQHF.

CDR3 coding DNA: TGTGCCATCAGGCAGAACACCGGGGAGCTGTTTTTT. Translating gives CAIRQNTGELFF. This chain links TRBV10-3 with TRBJ2-2; D remains ambiguous. The CDR3 spans 12 residues. CDR1 ENHRY and CDR2 SYGVKD come from the germline V gene. Trimming stripped 6 bases from V and 1 base from J, with 3 bases between.

The chain links TRBV6-1 to TRBJ2-7, with 9 positions matching TRBD1. Germline V gene data show CDR1 as MNHNS and CDR2 as SASEGT. The V segment lost 5 bases and the J segment 4 bases; nucleotides outside the gene matches: 9. The CDR3 sequence is 15 residues long. DNA of the CDR3: TGTGCCAGCAGTCCTTCCGGGACAGGGATGTACGAGCAGTACTTC. Residues: CASSPSGTGMYEQYF.

The rearrangement links TRBV29-1 to TRBJ2-1; D call uncertain. Germline V CDR1 and CDR2: SQVTM, ANQGSEA. This CDR3 comprises 11 residues. The V end lost 4 bases, the J end lost 8 bases, and 9 bases lay between the germline ends. The CDR3 spells CSVANGDEQFF. The CDR3 DNA sequence: TGCAGCGTTGCCAACGGAGATGAGCAGTTCTTC.

This clone was seen a handful of times. The rearrangement links TRBV4-1 to TRBJ2-7; 8 bases fit TRBD1. Germline V gene sequence: CDR1 MGHRA, CDR2 YSYEKL. This CDR3 has 14 residues. Trimming took 4 bases from V and 6 from J; bases not matched to a gene: 8. The CDR3 is CASSLGQGWGEQYF. In DNA, the CDR3 is TGCGCCAGCAGCCTAGGACAGGGTTGGGGCGAGCAGTACTTC.

The chain recombines TRBV19 with TRBJ2-7; 7 nucleotides match TRBD1. V trimming: 2 bases; J trimming: 3 bases; junction bases outside the gene matches: 13. CDR3 length: 17 residues. Per germline, CDR1 LNHDA and CDR2 SQIVND (reference sequence). CDR3 sequence: CASSISGQPAGGYEQYF. The CDR3 DNA reads as TGTGCCAGTAGTATATCGGGACAGCCCGCAGGGGGCTACGAGCAGTACTTC.

This clone has more than one count but fewer than ten. The chain is built from TRBV5-1 and TRBJ1-1, with D maybe TRBD1 (6 bases). Trimming left V 4 bases short and J 4 bases short, with 17 bases between. The germline CDR1 and CDR2 sequences are SGHRS and YFSETQ. The CDR3 spans 15 residues. The DNA of the CDR3 is TGCGCCAGCAGCGAACGGCAGGGGCGAGGCACTGAAGCTTTCTTT. It codes for CASSERQGRGTEAFF.